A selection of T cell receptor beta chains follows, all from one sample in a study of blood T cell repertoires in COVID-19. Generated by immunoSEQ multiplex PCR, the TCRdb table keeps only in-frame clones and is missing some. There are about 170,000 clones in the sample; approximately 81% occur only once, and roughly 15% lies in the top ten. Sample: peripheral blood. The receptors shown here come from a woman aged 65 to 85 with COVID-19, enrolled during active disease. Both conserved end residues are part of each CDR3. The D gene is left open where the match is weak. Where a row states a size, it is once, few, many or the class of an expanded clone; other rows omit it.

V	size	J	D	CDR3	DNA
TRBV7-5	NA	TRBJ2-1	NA	CARSQDRGRVPYNEQFF	TGTGCCAGAAGCCAGGACAGGGGTCGGGTTCCCTACAATGAGCAGTTCTTC
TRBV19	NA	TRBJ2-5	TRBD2	CASSHTSGQETQYF	TGTGCCAGTAGTCACACTAGCGGGCAAGAGACCCAGTACTTC
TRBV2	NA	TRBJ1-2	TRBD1	CASSKDRNYGYTF	TGTGCCAGCAGTAAGGACAGGAACTATGGCTACACCTTC
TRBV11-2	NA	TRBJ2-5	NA	CASSRSSGKETQYF	TGTGCCAGCAGCAGAAGCTCGGGGAAAGAGACCCAGTACTTC
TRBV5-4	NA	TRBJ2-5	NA	CASSLAGFQETQYF	TGTGCCAGCAGCTTGGCGGGGTTCCAAGAGACCCAGTACTTC
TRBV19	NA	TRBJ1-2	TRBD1	CASSIRTGGFDDYGYTF	TGTGCCAGTAGTATTCGGACAGGGGGCTTTGACGACTATGGCTACACCTTC
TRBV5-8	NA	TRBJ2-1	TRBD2	CASSHPLAGLNNEQFF	TGTGCCAGCAGCCATCCGCTAGCGGGTTTAAACAATGAGCAGTTCTTC
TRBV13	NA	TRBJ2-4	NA	CASSPPAGGAKNIQYF	TGTGCCAGCAGCCCCCCGGCAGGGGGGGCCAAAAACATTCAGTACTTC
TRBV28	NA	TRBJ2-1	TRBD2	CASSNPGTSGNNEQFF	TGTGCCAGCAGTAATCCCGGGACTAGCGGAAACAATGAGCAGTTCTTC
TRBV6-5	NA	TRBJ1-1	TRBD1	CASSYGDRGRAFF	TGTGCCAGCAGTTATGGGGACAGGGGAAGAGCTTTCTTT
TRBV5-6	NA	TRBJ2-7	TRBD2	CASSLGLAGYSHEQYF	TGTGCCAGCAGCTTGGGGCTAGCGGGATACTCCCACGAGCAGTACTTC
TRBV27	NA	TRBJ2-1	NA	CASSLEVGGYNEQFF	TGTGCCAGCAGTTTAGAGGTAGGCGGATACAATGAGCAGTTCTTC
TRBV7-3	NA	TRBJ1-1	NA	CASSLEVNTEAFF	TGTGCCAGCAGCTTAGAGGTGAACACTGAAGCTTTCTTT
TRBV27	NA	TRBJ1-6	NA	CASTTGGAGQTLHF	TGTGCCAGCACCACGGGGGGCGCCGGTCAAACCCTCCACTTT
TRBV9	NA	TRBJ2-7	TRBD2	CASSASSAGVVHEQYF	TGTGCCAGCAGCGCTAGCTCAGCGGGAGTTGTCCACGAGCAGTACTTC
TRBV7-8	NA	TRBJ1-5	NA	CASSLGTVNQPQHF	TGTGCCAGCAGCTTAGGCACAGTCAATCAGCCCCAGCATTTT
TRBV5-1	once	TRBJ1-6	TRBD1	CASSPRTGNSPLHF	TGCGCCAGCAGCCCCCGGACAGGCAATTCACCCCTCCACTTT
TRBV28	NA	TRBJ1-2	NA	CASSPTSGGYTF	TGTGCCAGCAGTCCTACATCGGGAGGCTACACCTTC
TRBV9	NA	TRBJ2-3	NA	CASSASSGDTTDTQYF	TGTGCCAGCAGCGCATCTTCGGGGGATACCACAGATACGCAGTATTTT
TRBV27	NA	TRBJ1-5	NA	CASSFRGQPQHF	TGTGCCAGCAGTTTTCGGGGGCAGCCCCAGCATTTT
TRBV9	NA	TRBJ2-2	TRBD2	CASSVYLAGGPRSNTGELFF	TGTGCCAGCAGCGTCTATCTAGCGGGAGGGCCAAGATCGAACACCGGGGAGCTGTTTTTT
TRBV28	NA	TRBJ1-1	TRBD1	CASSRSGQVNTEAFF	TGTGCCAGCAGCCGATCGGGACAGGTGAACACTGAAGCTTTCTTT
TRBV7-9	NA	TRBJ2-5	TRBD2	CASSLEAGGLETQYF	TGTGCCAGCAGCTTAGAGGCGGGAGGTTTGGAGACCCAGTACTTC
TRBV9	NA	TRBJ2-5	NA	CASSTATTQETQYF	TGTGCCAGCAGCACAGCGACTACCCAAGAGACCCAGTACTTC
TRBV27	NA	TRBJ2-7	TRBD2	CASSPGLAGINEQYF	TGTGCCAGCAGTCCGGGACTAGCGGGCATCAACGAGCAGTACTTC
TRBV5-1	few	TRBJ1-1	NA	CASSLDAATAEAFF	TGCGCCAGCAGCTTGGACGCGGCGACCGCTGAAGCTTTCTTT
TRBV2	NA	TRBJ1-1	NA	CARTTGRNTEAFF	TGTGCCCGCACCACGGGAAGGAACACTGAAGCTTTCTTT
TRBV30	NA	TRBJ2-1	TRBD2	CAWKGFTAGTEQFF	TGTGCCTGGAAGGGGTTTACAGCGGGGACTGAGCAGTTCTTC
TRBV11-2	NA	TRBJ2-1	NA	CASSLQGPAEQFF	TGTGCCAGCAGCTTACAGGGGCCGGCTGAGCAGTTCTTC
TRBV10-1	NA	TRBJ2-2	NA	CASSEFGGELFF	TGCGCCAGCAGTGAGTTCGGCGGGGAGCTGTTTTTT
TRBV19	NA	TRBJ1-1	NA	CASSIVRDTEAFF	TGTGCCAGTAGTATAGTCCGAGACACTGAAGCTTTCTTT
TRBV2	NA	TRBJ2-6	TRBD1	CASTPGQGATGANVLTF	TGTGCCAGCACTCCAGGACAGGGGGCGACTGGGGCCAACGTCCTGACTTTC
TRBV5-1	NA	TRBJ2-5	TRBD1	CASSPQGGTGKETQYF	TGCGCCAGCAGCCCACAGGGGGGGACAGGGAAAGAGACCCAGTACTTC
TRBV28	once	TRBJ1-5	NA	CASRTRGYQPQHF	TGTGCCAGCAGAACGAGAGGCTATCAGCCCCAGCATTTT
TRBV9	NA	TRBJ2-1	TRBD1	CASSVELRDRANNEQFF	TGTGCCAGCAGCGTAGAACTGCGAGACAGGGCAAACAATGAGCAGTTCTTC
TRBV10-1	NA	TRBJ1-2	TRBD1	CASSESTARGQDGYTF	TGCGCCAGCAGTGAGTCGACGGCCAGGGGGCAAGATGGCTACACCTTC
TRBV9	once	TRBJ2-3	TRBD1	CASNRDRGGDTQYF	TGTGCCAGCAATCGGGACAGGGGGGGAGATACGCAGTATTTT
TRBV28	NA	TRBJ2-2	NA	CASLLQGFTGELFF	TGTGCCAGTCTGCTACAGGGTTTTACCGGGGAGCTGTTTTTT
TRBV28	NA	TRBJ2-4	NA	CASSLTVNIQYF	TGTGCCAGCAGTTTAACAGTAAACATTCAGTACTTC
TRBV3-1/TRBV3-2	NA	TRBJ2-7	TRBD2	CASSPLAGTYEQYF	TGTGCCAGCAGCCCCCTAGCGGGAACGTACGAGCAGTACTTC
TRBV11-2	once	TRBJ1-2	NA	CASSLVELAGYTF	TGTGCCAGCAGCTTAGTAGAACTAGCTGGCTACACCTTC
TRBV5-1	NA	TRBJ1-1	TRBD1	CASSGIQGPNTEAFF	TGCGCCAGCAGCGGAATACAGGGGCCGAACACTGAAGCTTTCTTT
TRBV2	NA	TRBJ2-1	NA	CASSADSGEYNEQFF	TGTGCCAGCAGTGCGGACTCGGGGGAATACAATGAGCAGTTCTTC
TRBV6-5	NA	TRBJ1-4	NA	CASSYGRGREKLFF	TGTGCCAGCAGCTACGGTAGGGGTCGGGAAAAACTGTTTTTT
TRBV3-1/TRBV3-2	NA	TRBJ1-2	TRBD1	CASSQGQGNGYTF	TGTGCCAGCAGCCAAGGACAGGGGAATGGCTACACCTTC
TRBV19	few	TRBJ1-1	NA	CASTAALGTEAFF	TGTGCCAGTACCGCGGCCTTGGGCACTGAAGCTTTCTTT
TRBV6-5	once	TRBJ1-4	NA	CASGTRRGNEKLFF	TGTGCCAGCGGTACGCGAAGGGGTAATGAAAAACTGTTTTTT
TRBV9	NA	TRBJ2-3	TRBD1	CASSVRGQPRSDTQYF	TGTGCCAGCAGCGTGAGGGGACAGCCCCGAAGTGATACGCAGTATTTT
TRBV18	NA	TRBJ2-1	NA	CASSPGQPLNEQFF	TGTGCCAGCTCACCAGGGCAGCCGTTGAATGAGCAGTTCTTC
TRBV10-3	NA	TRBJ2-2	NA	CAISGERGVTGELFF	TGTGCCATCAGTGGGGAGAGAGGAGTCACCGGGGAGCTGTTTTTT
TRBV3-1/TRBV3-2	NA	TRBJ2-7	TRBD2	CASSPAGGPSYEQYF	TGTGCCAGCAGCCCAGCGGGAGGTCCCTCCTACGAGCAGTACTTC
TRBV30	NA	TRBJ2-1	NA	CAWMDTYNEQFF	TGTGCCTGGATGGACACTTACAATGAGCAGTTCTTC
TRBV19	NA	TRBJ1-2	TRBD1	CASRGPGTGVNYGYTF	TGTGCCAGTAGGGGACCCGGGACAGGGGTCAACTATGGCTACACCTTC